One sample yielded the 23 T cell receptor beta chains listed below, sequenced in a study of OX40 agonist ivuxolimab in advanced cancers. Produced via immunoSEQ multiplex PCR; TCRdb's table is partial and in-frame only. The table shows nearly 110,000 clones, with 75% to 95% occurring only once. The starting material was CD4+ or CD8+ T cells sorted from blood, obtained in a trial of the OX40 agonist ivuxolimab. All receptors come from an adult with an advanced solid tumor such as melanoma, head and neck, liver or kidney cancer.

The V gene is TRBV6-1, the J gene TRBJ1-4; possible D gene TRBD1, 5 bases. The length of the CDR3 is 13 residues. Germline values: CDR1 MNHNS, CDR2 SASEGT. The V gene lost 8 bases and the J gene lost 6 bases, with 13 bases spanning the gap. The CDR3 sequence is CASVGTSYEKLFF. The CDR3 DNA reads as TGTGCCAGCGTAGGGACTTCCTATGAAAAACTGTTTTTT.

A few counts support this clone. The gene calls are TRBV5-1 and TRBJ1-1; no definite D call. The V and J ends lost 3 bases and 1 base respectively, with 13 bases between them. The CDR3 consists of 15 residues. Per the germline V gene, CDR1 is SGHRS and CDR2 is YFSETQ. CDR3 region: CASSWNTEKNTEAFF. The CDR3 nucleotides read TGCGCCAGCAGCTGGAACACGGAAAAGAACACTGAAGCTTTCTTT.

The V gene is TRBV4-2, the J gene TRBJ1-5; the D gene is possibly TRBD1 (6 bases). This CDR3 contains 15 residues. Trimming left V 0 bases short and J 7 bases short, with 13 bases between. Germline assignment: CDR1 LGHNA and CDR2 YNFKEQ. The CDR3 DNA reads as TGTGCCAGCAGCCAAGAAGGGGGGGCTGGGCAGCCCCAGCATTTT. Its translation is CASSQEGGAGQPQHF.

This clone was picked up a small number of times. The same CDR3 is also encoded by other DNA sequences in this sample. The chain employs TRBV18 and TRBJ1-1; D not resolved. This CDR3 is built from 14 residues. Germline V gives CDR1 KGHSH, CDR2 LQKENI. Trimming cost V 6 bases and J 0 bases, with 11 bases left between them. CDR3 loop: CASSPRYVNTEAFF. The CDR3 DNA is TGTGCCAGCTCCCCTCGTTATGTGAACACTGAAGCTTTCTTT.

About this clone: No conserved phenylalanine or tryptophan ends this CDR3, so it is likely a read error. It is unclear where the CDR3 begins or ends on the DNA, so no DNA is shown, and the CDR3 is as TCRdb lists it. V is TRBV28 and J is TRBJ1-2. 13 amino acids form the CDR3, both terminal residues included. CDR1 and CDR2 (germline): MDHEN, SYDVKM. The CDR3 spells CAIRLEDFRGYTL.

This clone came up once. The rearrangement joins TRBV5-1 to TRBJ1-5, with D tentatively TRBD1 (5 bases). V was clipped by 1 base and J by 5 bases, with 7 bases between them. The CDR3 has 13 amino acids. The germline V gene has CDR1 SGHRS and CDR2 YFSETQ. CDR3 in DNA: TGCGCCAGCAGCTTGTGGGGGGATCAGCCCCAGCATTTT. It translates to CASSLWGDQPQHF.

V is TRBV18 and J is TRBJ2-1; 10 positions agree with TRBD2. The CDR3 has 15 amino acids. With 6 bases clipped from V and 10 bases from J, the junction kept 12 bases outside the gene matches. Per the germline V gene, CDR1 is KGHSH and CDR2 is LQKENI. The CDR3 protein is CASSPSGGAVTEQFF. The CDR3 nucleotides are TGTGCCAGCTCCCCCAGCGGGGGGGCGGTAACCGAGCAGTTCTTC.

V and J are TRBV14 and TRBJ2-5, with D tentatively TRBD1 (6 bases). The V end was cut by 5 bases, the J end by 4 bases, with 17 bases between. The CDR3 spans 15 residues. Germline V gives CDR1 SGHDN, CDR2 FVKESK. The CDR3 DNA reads TGTGCCAGCAGCACCCACAGGGAGCTGACAGAGACCCAGTACTTC. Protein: CASSTHRELTETQYF. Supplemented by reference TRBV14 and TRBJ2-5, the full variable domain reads EAGVTQFPSHSVIEKGQTVTLRCDPISGHDNLYWYRRVMGKEIKFLLHFVKESKQDESGMPNNRFLAERTGGTYSTLKVQPAELEDSGVYFCASSTHRELTETQYFGPGTRLLVL.

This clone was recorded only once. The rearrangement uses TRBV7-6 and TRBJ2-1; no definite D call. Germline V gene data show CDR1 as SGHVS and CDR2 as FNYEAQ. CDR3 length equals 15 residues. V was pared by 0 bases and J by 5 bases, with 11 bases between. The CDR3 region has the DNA TGTGCCAGCAGCTTAGCCACCGGAAGTCACAATGAGCAGTTCTTC. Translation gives CASSLATGSHNEQFF.

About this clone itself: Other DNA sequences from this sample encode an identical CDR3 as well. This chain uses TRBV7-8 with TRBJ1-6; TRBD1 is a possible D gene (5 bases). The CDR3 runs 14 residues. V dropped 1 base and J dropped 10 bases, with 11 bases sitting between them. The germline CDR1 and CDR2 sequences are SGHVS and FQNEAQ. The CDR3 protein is CASSLGQGGSPLHF. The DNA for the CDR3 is TGTGCCAGCAGCTTAGGGCAGGGCGGCTCACCCCTCCACTTT.

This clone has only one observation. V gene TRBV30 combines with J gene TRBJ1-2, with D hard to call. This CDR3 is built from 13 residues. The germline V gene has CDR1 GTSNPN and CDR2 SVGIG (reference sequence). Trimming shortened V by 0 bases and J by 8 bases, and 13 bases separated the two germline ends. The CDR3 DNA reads TGTGCCTGGAGTGTAAGTGCGGCGGGCGGCTACACCTTC. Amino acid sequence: CAWSVSAAGGYTF. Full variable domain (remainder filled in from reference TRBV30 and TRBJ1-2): SQTIHQWPATLVQPVGSPLSLECTVEGTSNPNLYWYRQAAGRGLQLLFYSVGIGQISSEVPQNLSASRPQDRQFILSSKKLLLSDSGFYLCAWSVSAAGGYTFGSGTRLTVV.

CDR3 loop: CASSTRDSRQGQPQHF. In nucleotides, the CDR3 is TGTGCCAGCAGTACCCGGGACAGCAGGCAGGGTCAGCCCCAGCATTTT. The chain is built from TRBV2 and TRBJ1-5; 7 bases are a match to TRBD1. V lost 5 bases, J lost 6 bases, and 13 bases stayed unmatched. The CDR3 runs 16 residues. From germline, CDR1 is SNHLY and CDR2 FYNNEI.

CDR3 sequence reads: CASSPPGTGKYGYTF. For the CDR3, the DNA is TGTGCCAGCTCACCACCAGGGACAGGGAAATATGGCTACACCTTC. This chain uses TRBV18 with TRBJ1-2, with 9 bases matching TRBD1. Unmatched junction bases numbered 4, after V lost 0 bases and J lost 5 bases. Germline CDR1 is KGHSH and CDR2 is LQKENI. This CDR3 region has 15 residues.

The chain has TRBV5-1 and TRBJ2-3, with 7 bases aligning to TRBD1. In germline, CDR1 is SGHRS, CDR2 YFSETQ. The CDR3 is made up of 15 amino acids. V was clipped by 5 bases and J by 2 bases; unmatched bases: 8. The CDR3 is CASRLRGQLTDTQYF. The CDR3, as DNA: TGCGCCAGCAGGCTACGGGGACAGCTCACAGATACGCAGTATTTT. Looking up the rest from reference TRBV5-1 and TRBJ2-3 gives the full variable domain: KAGVTQTPRYLIKTRGQQVTLSCSPISGHRSVSWYQQTPGQGLQFLFEYFSETQRNKGNFPGRFSGRQFSNSRSEMNVSTLELGDSALYLCASRLRGQLTDTQYFGPGTRLTVL.

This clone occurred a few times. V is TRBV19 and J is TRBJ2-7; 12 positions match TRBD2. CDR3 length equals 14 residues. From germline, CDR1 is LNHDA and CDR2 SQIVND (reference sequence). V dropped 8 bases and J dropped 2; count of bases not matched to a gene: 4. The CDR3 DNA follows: TGTGCCAGTGCCCGACTAGCGGGGGCCTACGAGCAGTACTTC. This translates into CASARLAGAYEQYF.

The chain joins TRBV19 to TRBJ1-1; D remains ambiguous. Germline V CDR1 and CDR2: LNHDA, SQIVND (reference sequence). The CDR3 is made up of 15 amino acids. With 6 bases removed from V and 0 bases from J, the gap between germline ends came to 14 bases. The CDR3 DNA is TGTGCCAGTAGCCCTAACCCAGTTATGAACACTGAAGCTTTCTTT. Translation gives CASSPNPVMNTEAFF.

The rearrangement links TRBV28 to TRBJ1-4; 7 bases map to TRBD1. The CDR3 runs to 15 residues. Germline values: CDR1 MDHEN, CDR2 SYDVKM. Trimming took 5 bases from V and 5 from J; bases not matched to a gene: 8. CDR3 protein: CASSTPTGTNEKLFF. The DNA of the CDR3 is TGTGCCAGCAGTACTCCGACAGGGACAAATGAAAAACTGTTTTTT.

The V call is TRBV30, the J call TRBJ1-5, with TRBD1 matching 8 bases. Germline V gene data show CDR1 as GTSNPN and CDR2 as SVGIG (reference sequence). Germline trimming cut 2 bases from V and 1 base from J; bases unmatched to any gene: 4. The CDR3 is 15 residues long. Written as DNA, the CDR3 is TGTGCCTGGAGTACCGGGACAGGCAGCAATCAGCCCCAGCATTTT. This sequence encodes CAWSTGTGSNQPQHF. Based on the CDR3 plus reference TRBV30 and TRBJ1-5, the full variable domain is SQTIHQWPATLVQPVGSPLSLECTVEGTSNPNLYWYRQAAGRGLQLLFYSVGIGQISSEVPQNLSASRPQDRQFILSSKKLLLSDSGFYLCAWSTGTGSNQPQHFGDGTRLSIL.

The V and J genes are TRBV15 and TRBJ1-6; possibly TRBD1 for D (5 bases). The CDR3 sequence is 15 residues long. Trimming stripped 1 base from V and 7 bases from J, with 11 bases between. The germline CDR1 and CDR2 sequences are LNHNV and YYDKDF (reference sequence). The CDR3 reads CATSRGGTPNSPLHF. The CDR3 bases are TGTGCCACCAGCAGAGGGGGGACCCCCAATTCACCCCTCCACTTT.

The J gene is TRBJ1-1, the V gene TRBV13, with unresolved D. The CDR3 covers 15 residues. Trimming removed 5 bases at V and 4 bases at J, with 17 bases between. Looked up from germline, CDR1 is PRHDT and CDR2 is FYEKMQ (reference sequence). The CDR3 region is CASSPVRGMSTEAFF. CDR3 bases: TGTGCCAGCAGCCCCGTCCGAGGGATGAGCACTGAAGCTTTCTTT.

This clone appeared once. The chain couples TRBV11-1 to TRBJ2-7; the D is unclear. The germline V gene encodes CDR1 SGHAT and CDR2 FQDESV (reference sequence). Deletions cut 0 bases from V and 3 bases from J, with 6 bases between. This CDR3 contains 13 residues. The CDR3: CASSLAVIYEQYF. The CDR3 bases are TGTGCCAGCAGCTTAGCGGTCATCTACGAGCAGTACTTC. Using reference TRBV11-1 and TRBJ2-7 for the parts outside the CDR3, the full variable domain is EAEVAQSPRYKITEKSQAVAFWCDPISGHATLYWYRQILGQGPELLVQFQDESVVDDSQLPKDRFSAERLKGVDSTLKIQPAELGDSAMYLCASSLAVIYEQYFGPGTRLTVT.

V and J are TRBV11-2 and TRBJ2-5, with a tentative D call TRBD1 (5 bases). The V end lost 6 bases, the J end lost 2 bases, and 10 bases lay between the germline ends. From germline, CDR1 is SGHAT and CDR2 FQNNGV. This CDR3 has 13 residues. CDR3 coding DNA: TGTGCCAGCAGACCTCAGGGACAAGAGACCCAGTACTTC. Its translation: CASRPQGQETQYF.

The CDR3 here is CASSFPGAGDTQYF. The CDR3 DNA reads TGTGCCAGCAGCTTTCCGGGGGCGGGGGATACGCAGTATTTT. The V call is TRBV5-8, the J call TRBJ2-3; D is possibly TRBD1 or TRBD2 (6 bases each). The V and J ends lost 2 bases and 6 bases respectively, with 13 bases between them. The CDR3 extends over 14 amino acids. Germline CDR1 reads SGHTS; CDR2 reads YDEGEE. The variable domain in full, with the rest retrieved from reference TRBV5-8 and TRBJ2-3, is EAGVTQSPTHLIKTRGQQATLRCSPISGHTSVYWYQQALGLGLQFLLWYDEGEERNRGNFPPRFSGRQFPNYSSELNVNALELEDSALYLCASSFPGAGDTQYFGPGTRLTVL.